These 24 T cell receptor beta chains came from one sample sequenced in a study of CD8 T cells in ankylosing spondylitis. Points from the study as a whole: For ankylosing spondylitis blood, a TCR beta motif of 7 to 9 highly homologous variants appeared characteristic.

For these receptors, no antigen is known. TCRdb ran MiXCR on the 5' RACE reads and lists one entry per CDR3 protein. The sample lists 650,000 to 800,000 distinct CDR3 sequences, about 20% seen once, with around 20% in the top ten. Sequenced material: blood, either unsorted or a sorted T cell fraction (not recorded which). These receptors were collected from a male donor with ankylosing spondylitis.

This clonotype was found many times. The chain has TRBV12-3 or TRBV12-4 and TRBJ1-5; maybe TRBD1 (5 bases). The CDR3 has 14 residues. Trimming shortened V by 9 bases and J by 1 base, and 13 bases separated the two germline ends. The chain's CDR3 is CARTAKGSNQPQHF. CDR3 coding DNA: TGTGCCAGGACTGCAAAGGGGAGCAATCAGCCCCAGCATTTT.

The chain recombines TRBV4-3 with TRBJ1-1; D possibly corresponds to TRBD1 (5 bases). This CDR3 spans 16 amino acids. V was shortened by 2 bases and J by 0 bases, with 13 bases between the two germline ends. Germline CDR1 and CDR2: LGHNA and YSLEER. This chain's CDR3 is CASSQTWGGVNTEAFF. The CDR3 DNA reads as TGCGCCAGCAGCCAAACGTGGGGGGGAGTGAACACTGAAGCTTTCTTT.

The chain is built from TRBV11-2 and TRBJ2-7; D remains unclear. This CDR3 spans 14 amino acids. V was cut by 0 bases and J by 6 bases, with 12 bases left in between. CDR1 SGHAT and CDR2 FQNNGV come from the germline V gene. CDR3 DNA sequence: TGTGCCAGCAGCTTAGATCGGTCTTGGGTCGAGCAGTACTTC. Encoded protein: CASSLDRSWVEQYF.

This chain connects TRBV20-1 to TRBJ2-7; D remains unclear. Germline V gives CDR1 DFQATT, CDR2 SNEGSKA (reference sequence). This CDR3 is built from 13 residues. The DNA of the CDR3 is TGCAGCCTCAGAGATAGGACCTCCTACGAGCAGTACTTC. It specifies CSLRDRTSYEQYF.

CDR3 in DNA: TGCAGTGCTAGCCCGCGGGCGTCGGGGACCCAGCATTTT. It codes for CSASPRASGTQHF. This chain connects TRBV20-1 to TRBJ1-5; no definite D call. Trimming removed 3 bases at V and 11 bases at J, with 17 bases between. The CDR3 extends over 13 amino acids. The germline gives CDR1 DFQATT, CDR2 SNEGSKA (reference sequence).

This clonotype was recorded a few times. The gene calls are TRBV7-2 and TRBJ2-3; TRBD2 aligns across 7 bases. J gave up 4 bases and V 1 base, and 5 bases lay outside the gene matches. The CDR3 is 15 residues long. Germline-derived CDR1 and CDR2 are SGHTA and FQGNSA. The CDR3 DNA reads TGTGCCAGCAGCTTAGTAGTCCTAGCGGCAGATACGCAGTATTTT. Translating it yields CASSLVVLAADTQYF.

This clonotype was picked up many times. V gene TRBV7-2 combines with J gene TRBJ2-2, with D maybe TRBD2 (6 bases). Germline lookup yields CDR1 SGHTA and CDR2 FQGNSA. Trimming stripped 0 bases from V and 1 base from J, with 9 bases between. The CDR3 loop spans 16 amino acids. The DNA of the CDR3 is TGTGCCAGCAGCTTAGCGAGGGACTTGAACACCGGGGAGCTGTTTTTT. This encodes CASSLARDLNTGELFF.

The chain links TRBV12-3 or TRBV12-4 to TRBJ2-7; D is unclear. There are 13 residues in the CDR3. Trimming took 6 bases from V and 2 from J, leaving 11 bases between them. The CDR3 region has the DNA TGTGCCAGCAGCTCCGGATACACCTACGAGCAGTACTTC. Translation gives CASSSGYTYEQYF.

In this sample, this clonotype turned up a few times. This chain uses TRBV6-2 or TRBV6-3 with TRBJ1-1; 8 positions match TRBD1. CDR3 length equals 15 residues. Germline V gives CDR1 MNHEY, CDR2 SVGEGT. With 5 bases clipped from V and 0 bases from J, the junction kept 5 bases outside the gene matches. The DNA of the CDR3 is TGTGCCAGCAGTACCAGGGGGCGGGTGAACACTGAAGCTTTCTTT. It specifies CASSTRGRVNTEAFF.

This chain's CDR3 is CASSQEGGGPNEQFF. DNA for the CDR3: TGCGCCAGCAGCCAAGAGGGGGGAGGGCCTAATGAGCAGTTCTTC. The rearrangement uses TRBV4-3 and TRBJ2-1; TRBD2 aligns across 7 bases. This CDR3 region has 15 residues. The germline V gene has CDR1 LGHNA and CDR2 YSLEER. J was trimmed by 7 bases and V by 0 bases; bases with no gene match: 6.

This chain links TRBV6-4 with TRBJ2-3; 12 positions match TRBD2. Germline V lookup: CDR1 MRHNA, CDR2 SNTAGT. Germline trimming cut 4 bases from V and 4 bases from J; bases unmatched to any gene: 3. The CDR3 consists of 15 residues. The CDR3 is CASSALAGGPDTQYF. CDR3 sequence (DNA): TGTGCCAGCAGTGCACTAGCGGGAGGCCCAGATACGCAGTATTTT.

This sequence joins TRBV20-1 and TRBJ2-3; D may be TRBD1 (7 bases). The CDR3 is made up of 12 amino acids. CDR1 and CDR2 (germline): DFQATT, SNEGSKA (reference sequence). Trimming took off 7 bases at V and 6 bases at J, with 14 bases between the two ends. CDR3 coding DNA: TGCAGTGGCGAGCAGGGGGGTGATACGCAGTATTTT. Amino acids: CSGEQGGDTQYF.

This clonotype turned up a few times. The rearrangement uses TRBV6-5 and TRBJ2-5; D is possibly TRBD1 (5 bases). CDR3 size: 15 residues. CDR1 and CDR2 from the germline V gene are MNHEY and SVGAGI. Trimming stripped 1 base from V and 1 base from J, with 10 bases between. CDR3 nucleotides: TGTGCCAGCAGTTACTTGACAGCAGGCCAAGAGACCCAGTACTTC. This codes for CASSYLTAGQETQYF.

The rearrangement uses TRBV3-1 and TRBJ2-2; 9 bases are a match to TRBD1. The CDR3 loop spans 15 amino acids. J gave up 4 bases and V 8 bases, and 8 bases lay outside the gene matches. Germline CDR1 and CDR2: LGHDT and YNNKEL (reference sequence). CDR3 DNA: TGTGCCAGCTGCCCCAGGGACAGGGCCACCGGGGAGCTGTTTTTT. Translation: CASCPRDRATGELFF.

This clonotype was seen at least ten times. This chain joins TRBV7-3 and TRBJ2-5; the D is unclear. Trimming took off 1 base at V and 4 bases at J, with 4 bases between the two ends. Germline values: CDR1 SGHTA, CDR2 FQGTGA. There are 12 residues in the CDR3. CDR3 region: CASSLMGETQYF. Written as DNA, the CDR3 is TGTGCCAGCAGCTTAATGGGAGAGACCCAGTACTTC.

The sample holds many counts of this clonotype. The V gene is TRBV7-2, the J gene TRBJ1-1; maybe TRBD1 (5 bases). Germline values: CDR1 SGHTA, CDR2 FQGNSA. The V and J ends lost 9 bases and 1 base respectively, with 24 bases between them. The CDR3 is 17 amino acids. The CDR3 is CASKLGEPSGKNTEAFF. The CDR3 coding sequence is TGTGCCAGTAAGTTAGGTGAACCCTCAGGGAAGAACACTGAAGCTTTCTTT.

The genes are TRBV29-1 and TRBJ1-4; weak D call: TRBD1 (6 bases). Germline V lookup: CDR1 SQVTM, CDR2 ANQGSEA. With 4 bases removed from V and 6 bases from J, the gap between germline ends came to 15 bases. The CDR3 contains 14 residues. The CDR3 here is CSVGVQGRYEKLFF. The CDR3 bases are TGCAGCGTTGGGGTACAGGGCCGTTATGAAAAACTGTTTTTT.

This clonotype has only a few counts. The CDR3 loop reads CASSPAPYNEQFF. The DNA for the CDR3 is TGTGCCAGCAGCCCCGCCCCATACAATGAGCAGTTCTTC. The chain links TRBV7-2 to TRBJ2-1; D is unclear. The CDR3 sequence is 13 residues long. V gave up 5 bases and J gave up 4 bases, with 9 bases separating them. The V gene's germline CDR1 is SGHTA and CDR2 FQGNSA. Combining the CDR3 with reference TRBV7-2 and TRBJ2-1 gives the whole variable domain GAGVSQSPSNKVTEKGKDVELRCDPISGHTALYWYRQSLGQGLEFLIYFQGNSAPDKSGLPSDRFSAERTGGSVSTLTIQRTQQEDSAVYLCASSPAPYNEQFFGPGTRLTVL.

The CDR3 is CASSYTGAGRPREQFF. For the CDR3, the DNA is TGTGCCAGCAGTTACACAGGGGCTGGCAGGCCGAGGGAGCAGTTCTTC. The chain joins TRBV6-5 to TRBJ2-1; 7 nucleotides line up with TRBD1. Per the germline V gene, CDR1 is MNHEY and CDR2 is SVGAGI. The J segment lost 10 bases and the V segment lost 2 bases, leaving 14 bases of the junction unmatched. The CDR3 consists of 16 residues.

This clonotype was observed at least ten times. The CDR3 bases are TGTGCCAGCAGCCCAGGACGGATAAGCACAGATACGCAGTATTTT. Its translation: CASSPGRISTDTQYF. V usage is TRBV3-1 and J usage is TRBJ2-3; no clear D gene. CDR3 size: 15 residues. V was pared by 4 bases and J by 0 bases, with 11 bases between. Germline values: CDR1 LGHDT, CDR2 YNNKEL (reference sequence).

The V gene is TRBV6-5, the J gene TRBJ2-2; tentatively, D is TRBD1 (6 bases). CDR3 size: 14 residues. V was pared by 3 bases and J by 8 bases, with 13 bases between. Germline V gives CDR1 MNHEY, CDR2 SVGAGI. This CDR3 reads CASSYNRVYGELFF. In nucleotides, the CDR3 is TGTGCCAGCAGTTATAACAGGGTGTATGGGGAGCTGTTTTTT.

CDR3 protein: CASSVRMNTEAFF. The CDR3 DNA follows: TGTGCCAGCAGCGTAAGAATGAACACTGAAGCTTTCTTT. The chain carries TRBV7-3 and TRBJ1-1; no clear D gene. The V end lost 5 bases, the J end lost 0 bases, and 7 bases lay between the germline ends. Germline V CDR1 and CDR2: SGHTA, FQGTGA. The CDR3 consists of 13 residues.

This sequence joins TRBV9 and TRBJ2-5; TRBD2 might be the D (5 bases). The V end lost 1 base, the J end lost 5 bases, and 9 bases lay between the germline ends. Per the germline V gene, CDR1 is SGDLS and CDR2 is YYNGEE. This CDR3 spans 13 amino acids. For the CDR3, the DNA is TGTGCCAGCAGCGTATGGCCGGGGGAGACCCAGTACTTC. It is translated as CASSVWPGETQYF.

This clonotype was seen a few times. This chain links TRBV6-5 with TRBJ1-5; 9 bases fit TRBD1. This CDR3 comprises 15 residues. The ends lost 4 bases at V and 6 bases at J; junction bases unmatched: 7. Germline CDR1 is MNHEY and CDR2 is SVGAGI. The CDR3 protein is CASSWGQGSGQPQHF. The CDR3 DNA follows: TGTGCCAGCAGTTGGGGACAGGGTTCGGGTCAGCCCCAGCATTTT.